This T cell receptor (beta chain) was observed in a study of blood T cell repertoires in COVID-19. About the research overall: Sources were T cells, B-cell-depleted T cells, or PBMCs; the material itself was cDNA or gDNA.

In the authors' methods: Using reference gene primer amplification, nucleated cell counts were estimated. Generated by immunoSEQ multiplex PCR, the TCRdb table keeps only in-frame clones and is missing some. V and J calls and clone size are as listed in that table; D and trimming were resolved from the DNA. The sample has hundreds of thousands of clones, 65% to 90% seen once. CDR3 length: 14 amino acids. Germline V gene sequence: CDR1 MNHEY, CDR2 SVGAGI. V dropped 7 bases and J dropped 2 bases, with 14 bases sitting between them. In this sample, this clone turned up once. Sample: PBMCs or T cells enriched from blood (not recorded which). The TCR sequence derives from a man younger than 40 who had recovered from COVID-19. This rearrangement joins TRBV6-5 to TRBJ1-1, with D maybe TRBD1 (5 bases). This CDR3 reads CASTDRTENTEAFF. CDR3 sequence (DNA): TGTGCCAGCACCGACAGAACAGAAAACACTGAAGCTTTCTTT.